This TCR beta chain stems from a study of cytomegalovirus exposure and HLA in healthy donors. Broader study findings: Researchers reported in a later analysis that a missense DCLRE1C variant was tied to TCR beta V- and J-gene trimming. Across donors, sequencing depth was assumed by presence/absence analyses to be roughly uniform. In a later analysis, TCR association rates varied by HLA locus: DRB1 most, HLA-C fewest.

The study ran its PCR with 60 Vbeta and 13 Jbeta primers. Libraries were prepared by immunoSEQ multiplex PCR; TCRdb keeps only in-frame clonotypes and omits some of them. The table records roughly 150,000 clones, roughly 65% of them present only once. Concerning this clone itself: The antigen remains unidentified.

The CDR3 contains 13 residues. Trimming shortened V by 5 bases and J by 11 bases, and 18 bases separated the two germline ends. Germline CDR1 is MDHEN and CDR2 is SYDVKM. V usage is TRBV28 and J usage is TRBJ1-1; TRBD1 might be the D (6 bases). This TCR was recovered from a young man in good health and CMV-seropositive. What was sequenced was PBMCs. CDR3 nucleotides: TGTGCCAGCAGTATCGGGACCGGGGGGGCGGCTTTCTTT. It specifies CASSIGTGGAAFF.